This T cell receptor beta chain was captured by sequencing in a study of patients and donors after allogeneic stem cell transplantation. The CDR3 sequence is 14 residues long. Trimming removed 2 bases at V and 6 bases at J, with 14 bases between. The germline V gene has CDR1 DFQATT and CDR2 SNEGSKA (reference sequence). TCRdb ran MiXCR on the RT-PCR reads and lists one entry per CDR3 protein. Here the sample spans roughly 250,000 distinct CDR3 sequences, 13% to 15% being singletons. This clonotype was detected ten times or more. The receptor was isolated from a human donor who was either an allogeneic HSCT recipient or a stem cell or donor lymphocyte infusion donor (not recorded which). It is not recorded whose cells these are; they may come from a transplant donor. The V call is TRBV20-1, the J call TRBJ2-1, with D possibly TRBD2 on 5 matching bases. The sequencing sample was made of blood, either unsorted or a sorted T cell fraction (not recorded which). CDR3 nucleotides: TGCAGTGCTAGACACAAGGACTTGCGCAATGAGCAGTTCTTC. Protein: CSARHKDLRNEQFF.